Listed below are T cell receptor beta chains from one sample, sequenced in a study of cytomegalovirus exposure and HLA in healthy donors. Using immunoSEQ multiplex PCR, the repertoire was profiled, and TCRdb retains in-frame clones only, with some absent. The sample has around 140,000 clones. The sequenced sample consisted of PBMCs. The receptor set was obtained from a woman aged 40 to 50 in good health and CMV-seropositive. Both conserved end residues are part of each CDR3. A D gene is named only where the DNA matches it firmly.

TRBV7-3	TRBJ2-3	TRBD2	TGTGCCAGCAGCTTAACCGGGAGGGCCGGAGTTGATACGCAGTATTTT	CASSLTGRAGVDTQYF
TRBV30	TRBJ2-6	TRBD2	TGTGCCGGCCCTCTTTTCGCGGGAGGGCGTGGGGCCAACGTCCTGACTTTC	CAGPLFAGGRGANVLTF
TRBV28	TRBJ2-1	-	TGTGCCAGCACGGGAATGAATGAGCAGTTCTTC	CASTGMNEQFF
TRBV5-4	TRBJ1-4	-	TGTGCCAGCAGCCCAGACAGGTCGACGGAAAAACTGTTTTTT	CASSPDRSTEKLFF
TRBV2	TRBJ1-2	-	TGTGCCAGCCTAGGGGCAAGCTATGGCTACACCTTC	CASLGASYGYTF
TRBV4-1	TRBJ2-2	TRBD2	TGCGCCAGCAGCCAAGGAGCGGGGGCACGGAACACCGGGGAGCTGTTTTTT	CASSQGAGARNTGELFF
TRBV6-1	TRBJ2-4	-	TGTGCCAGCAGTGAGAGCATCAAAAACATTCAGTACTTC	CASSESIKNIQYF
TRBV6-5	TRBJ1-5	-	TGTGCCAGCAGGCCCGCGGGGGGCCCCAATCAGCCCCAGCATTTT	CASRPAGGPNQPQHF
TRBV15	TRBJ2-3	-	TGTGCCACCAGCAGAGGGCCCGCAGATACGCAGTATTTT	CATSRGPADTQYF
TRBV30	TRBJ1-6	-	TGTGCCTGGAGTGAAAACGCGGGACTGAGAGATTCACCCCTCCACTTT	CAWSENAGLRDSPLHF
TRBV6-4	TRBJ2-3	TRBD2	TGTGCCAGCAGTGACTCAGCGGGAGGGCCAGATACGCAGTATTTT	CASSDSAGGPDTQYF
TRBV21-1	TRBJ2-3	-	TGTGCCAGCAGCACCCCAGGGACAGGAGCAAACACAGATACGCAGTATTTT	CASSTPGTGANTDTQYF
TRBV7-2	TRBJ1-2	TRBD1	TGTGCCAGCAGCCCGGACAGGGGAATCTATGGCTACACCTTC	CASSPDRGIYGYTF
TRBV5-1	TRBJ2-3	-	TGCGCCAGCAGCTTCGTCGGGAAAACAGATACGCAGTATTTT	CASSFVGKTDTQYF
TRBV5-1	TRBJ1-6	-	TGCGCCAGCAGCCTGCAAGGACAAGCTGCATCAAATAATTCACCCCTCCACTTT	CASSLQGQAASNNSPLHF
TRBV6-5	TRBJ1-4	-	TGTGCCAGCAGGCCTCCGGACAGAGAGAATGAAAAACTGTTTTTT	CASRPPDRENEKLFF
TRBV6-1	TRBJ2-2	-	TGTGCCAGCAGTGAAATCAGGGGAAGTGGGGAGCTGTTTTTT	CASSEIRGSGELFF
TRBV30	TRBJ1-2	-	TGTGCCTGGAGTCCGACCCAGGCCAGCTACACCTTC	CAWSPTQASYTF
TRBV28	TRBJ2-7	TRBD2	TGTGCCAGCAGTTTATGGCGGGGGGCAGGGAGCAACGAGCAGTACTTC	CASSLWRGAGSNEQYF
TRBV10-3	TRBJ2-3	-	TGTGCCATCAGTGACGGACTTGCAGATACGCAGTATTTT	CAISDGLADTQYF
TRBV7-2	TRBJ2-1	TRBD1	TGTGCCAGCAGCTTTCGGGACAGACTTTACAATGAGCAGTTCTTC	CASSFRDRLYNEQFF
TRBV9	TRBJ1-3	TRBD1	TGTGCCAGCAGCGCCCAGACAGGGGGCTTAGTGGGAAACACCATATATTTT	CASSAQTGGLVGNTIYF
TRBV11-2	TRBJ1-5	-	TGTGCCAGCAGCTTAGCAGGGTTTAATCAGCCCCAGCATTTT	CASSLAGFNQPQHF
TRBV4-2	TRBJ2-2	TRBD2	TGTGCCAGCAGCCCACGGGCTAGCGGGAACACCGGGGAGCTGTTTTTT	CASSPRASGNTGELFF
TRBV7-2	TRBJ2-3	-	TGTGCCAGCAGCTTTGGGACAACTTATACGCAGTATTTT	CASSFGTTYTQYF
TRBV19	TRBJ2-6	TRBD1	TGTGCCAGTAAAAGACAGGGAAGCTCTGGGGCCAACGTCCTGACTTTC	CASKRQGSSGANVLTF
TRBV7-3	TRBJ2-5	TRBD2	TGTGCCAGCAGCTCCGTGGGACTAGCGGAAGAGACCCAGTACTTC	CASSSVGLAEETQYF
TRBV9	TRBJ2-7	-	TGTGCCAGCAGCGTAGACGGGGGTAGCTCCTACGAGCAGTACTTC	CASSVDGGSSYEQYF
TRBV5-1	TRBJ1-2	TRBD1	TGCGCCAGCAGCTTAGACGGGACAGGGCTGGGCTATGGCTACACCTTC	CASSLDGTGLGYGYTF
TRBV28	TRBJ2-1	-	TGTGCCAGGGGAGCACGGGGGAGCAATGAGCAGTTCTTC	CARGARGSNEQFF
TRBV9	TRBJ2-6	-	TGTGCCAGCAGTGCCAGGGGTTCTGGGGCCAACGTCCTGACTTTC	CASSARGSGANVLTF
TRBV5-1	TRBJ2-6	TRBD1	TGCGCCAGCAGCTCAGTTGCTGGGACAGTGTCAGGGGCCAACGTCCTGACTTTC	CASSSVAGTVSGANVLTF
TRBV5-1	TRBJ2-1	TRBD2	TGCGCCAGCAGCTTTAGGCCGGGACTAGCAACCAATGAGCAGTTCTTC	CASSFRPGLATNEQFF
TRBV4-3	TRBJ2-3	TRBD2	TGCGCCAGCAGCCCCAGGGTAGCGGGAGGATTGGGCACAGATACGCAGTATTTT	CASSPRVAGGLGTDTQYF
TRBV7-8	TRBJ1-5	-	TGTGCCAGCAGCTTAGCGGCCACTAGCAATCAGCCCCAGCATTTT	CASSLAATSNQPQHF
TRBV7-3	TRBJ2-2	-	TGTGCCAGCAGCCTATCGGGCGGGGAGCTGTTTTTT	CASSLSGGELFF
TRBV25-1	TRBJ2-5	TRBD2	TGTGCCAGCTCGGCTAGCGGGCAAGAGACCCAGTACTTC	CASSASGQETQYF
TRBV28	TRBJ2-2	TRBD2	TGTGCCAGCAGTCGGGCGGGACTAGCGGGGAACACCGGGGAGCTGTTTTTT	CASSRAGLAGNTGELFF
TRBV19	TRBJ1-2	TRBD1	TGTGCCAGTAGCCGGACAGGGGCATATGGCTACACCTTC	CASSRTGAYGYTF
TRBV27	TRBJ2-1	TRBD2	TGTGCCAGCAGTTTATCTGGAGGCGGGAGGCCCGCTTATAATGAGCAGTTCTTC	CASSLSGGGRPAYNEQFF